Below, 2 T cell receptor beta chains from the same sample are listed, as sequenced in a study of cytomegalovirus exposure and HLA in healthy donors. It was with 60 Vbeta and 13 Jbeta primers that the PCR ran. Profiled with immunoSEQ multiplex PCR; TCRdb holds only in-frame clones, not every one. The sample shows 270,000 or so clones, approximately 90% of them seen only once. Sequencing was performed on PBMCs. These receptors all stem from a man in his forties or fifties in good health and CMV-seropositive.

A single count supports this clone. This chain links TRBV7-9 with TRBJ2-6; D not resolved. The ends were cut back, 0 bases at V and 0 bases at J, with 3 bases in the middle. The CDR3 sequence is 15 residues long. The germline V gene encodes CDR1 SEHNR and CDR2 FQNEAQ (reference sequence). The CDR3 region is CASSLASSGANVLTF. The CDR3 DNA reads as TGTGCCAGCAGCTTAGCCAGCTCTGGGGCCAACGTCCTGACTTTC.

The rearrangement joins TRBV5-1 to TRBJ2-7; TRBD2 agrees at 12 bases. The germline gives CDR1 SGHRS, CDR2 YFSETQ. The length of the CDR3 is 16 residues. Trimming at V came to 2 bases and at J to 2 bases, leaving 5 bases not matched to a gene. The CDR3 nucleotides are TGCGCCAGCAGCTTCGTGACTAGCGGGAGACCCTACGAGCAGTACTTC. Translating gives CASSFVTSGRPYEQYF. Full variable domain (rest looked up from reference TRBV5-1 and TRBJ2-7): KAGVTQTPRYLIKTRGQQVTLSCSPISGHRSVSWYQQTPGQGLQFLFEYFSETQRNKGNFPGRFSGRQFSNSRSEMNVSTLELGDSALYLCASSFVTSGRPYEQYFGPGTRLTVT.